Described below is a single T cell receptor beta chain sequence and its context. This sample was included in a study of blood T cell repertoires in COVID-19. Study summary: Spain, Italy and the United States supplied samples that represented acute and convalescent COVID-19. Sample material is recorded as cDNA or gDNA derived from T cells, B-cell-depleted T cells, or PBMCs.

V lost 11 bases and J lost 3, with 13 bases in between. Germline V gene data show CDR1 as SEHNR and CDR2 as FQNEAQ (reference sequence). The CDR3 sequence is 12 residues long. Methods used by the authors: Reference gene primer amplification in the assay estimated nucleated cell counts. Measured with immunoSEQ multiplex PCR; TCRdb has only the in-frame clones, and not every one. V and J calls and clone size come straight from that table; D and trimming were deduced from the DNA. The table lists 90,000 to 110,000 clones, over 75% of them singletons, with 6.6% in the top ten. The source is a woman aged 45-65 years with acute or convalescent COVID-19. Sequencing was carried out using peripheral blood. This chain joins TRBV7-9 and TRBJ1-1; perhaps TRBD1 as D (5 bases). In DNA form, the CDR3 reads TGTGCCGGGGGGACCCTCTACACTGAAGCTTTCTTT. Protein: CAGGTLYTEAFF. Variable domain in full (rest from reference TRBV7-9 and TRBJ1-1): DTGVSQNPRHKITKRGQNVTFRCDPISEHNRLYWYRQTLGQGPEFLTYFQNEAQLEKSRLLSDRFSAERPKGSFSTLEIQRTEQGDSAMYLCAGGTLYTEAFFGQGTRLTVV.